This TCR beta chain derives from a study of beta chain features in type 1 diabetes. Expressed TCRB transcripts were sequenced after all isolated RNA was converted to cDNA. Mean read depth for naive, central memory and regulatory T cell samples was about 3.6 million reads. The data were produced by immunoSEQ multiplex PCR, yet TCRdb's version contains in-frame clones alone and is incomplete. The top ten clones hold approximately 1% of a sample with about 290,000 clones, around 7.3% of them seen once. The CDR3 consists of 14 residues. The germline V gene has CDR1 SNHLY and CDR2 FYNNEI. The trim removed 10 bases at V and 2 bases at J, leaving 5 bases unmatched.

Material: central memory CD4+ T cells from blood. This sequence joins TRBV2 and TRBJ2-3; 11 nucleotides line up with TRBD2. This receptor was obtained from a young woman in good health. CDR3 nucleotides: TGTGCCACCGGACTAGCGGGCACCACAGATACGCAGTATTTT. Translated: CATGLAGTTDTQYF.